Below are 23 T cell receptor beta chains sequenced from a single sample in a study of neoadjuvant nivolumab and ipilimumab in lung cancer (dated by TCRdb to the early 2020s). The library was built by means of the immunoSEQ multiplex PCR assay. TCRdb holds this immuneACCESS table with in-frame rearrangements only. Some clones are missing; in checked studies, unresolved V genes explain under half, and the rest has no known cause. Recorded for this sample are approximately 5,000 clones; roughly 91% of them occurred a single time. 2.5% to 4% of the sample is held by the ten biggest clonotypes. The time point label corresponds to: at surgical resection after neoadjuvant nivolumab +/- ipilimumab. This material consisted of blood, taken after neoadjuvant nivolumab, alone or with ipilimumab, at or shortly before surgery. The receptors here all came from an adult with non-small cell lung cancer. Some clones in this sample may be carry-over from other donors' samples.

This chain connects TRBV5-1 to TRBJ2-7, with 8 nucleotides matching TRBD1. This CDR3 has 13 amino acids. Germline lookup yields CDR1 SGHRS and CDR2 YFSETQ. Losses at the gene ends were 4 bases for V and 3 bases for J; bases not matched to a gene: 3. The CDR3 bases are TGCGCCAGCAGCGCCGGACAGGGCTACGAGCAGTACTTC. Translating it yields CASSAGQGYEQYF.

The chain employs TRBV30 and TRBJ1-2; 7 positions match TRBD1. Trimming at V came to 0 bases and at J to 2 bases, leaving 9 bases not matched to a gene. This CDR3 contains 16 residues. Germline V lookup: CDR1 GTSNPN, CDR2 SVGIG (reference sequence). CDR3 residues: CAWSVLGTVQNYGYTF. CDR3 DNA: TGTGCCTGGAGTGTATTGGGGACAGTCCAGAACTATGGCTACACCTTC. Full variable domain (outside the CDR3, taken from reference TRBV30 and TRBJ1-2): SQTIHQWPATLVQPVGSPLSLECTVEGTSNPNLYWYRQAAGRGLQLLFYSVGIGQISSEVPQNLSASRPQDRQFILSSKKLLLSDSGFYLCAWSVLGTVQNYGYTFGSGTRLTVV.

V and J are TRBV5-8 and TRBJ1-5; 8 bases match TRBD1. Unmatched junction bases numbered 5, after V lost 4 bases and J lost 5 bases. Germline V gene sequence: CDR1 SGHTS, CDR2 YDEGEE. The CDR3 has 14 amino acids. The CDR3 protein is CASSPRGLDQPQHF. The CDR3 nucleotides are TGTGCCAGCAGCCCCAGGGGGCTCGATCAGCCCCAGCATTTT.

The chain combines TRBV5-1 with TRBJ1-2; 7 nucleotides line up with TRBD1. This CDR3 spans 15 amino acids. The germline V gene has CDR1 SGHRS and CDR2 YFSETQ. Germline trimming cut 3 bases from V and 2 bases from J; bases unmatched to any gene: 7. The CDR3 DNA follows: TGCGCCAGCAGCTGGACTCTGACAGGGAACTATGGCTACACCTTC. This gives the protein CASSWTLTGNYGYTF.

The chain couples TRBV2 to TRBJ2-2, with TRBD2 matching 12 bases. This CDR3 contains 14 residues. With V trimmed by 8 bases and J by 7 bases, 5 bases remained unmatched. Germline CDR1 is SNHLY and CDR2 is FYNNEI. The CDR3 is CASGGLAGNGELFF. In DNA, the CDR3 is TGTGCCAGCGGAGGACTAGCGGGAAACGGGGAGCTGTTTTTT.

This clone was picked up one time. The V and J genes are TRBV7-6 and TRBJ2-2; D possibly corresponds to TRBD1 (6 bases). The germline CDR1 and CDR2 sequences are SGHVS and FNYEAQ. The germline V and J ends were trimmed by 3 bases and 6 bases, with 14 bases remaining between them. The CDR3 extends over 15 amino acids. The CDR3 reads CASSLVMGAAGELFF. The CDR3 nucleotides are TGTGCCAGCAGCTTGGTAATGGGGGCGGCCGGGGAGCTGTTTTTT.

This sequence joins TRBV5-4 and TRBJ1-1; no firm D call. The germline CDR1 and CDR2 sequences are SGHNT and YYREEE (reference sequence). The CDR3 consists of 12 residues. Trimming took off 0 bases at V and 10 bases at J, with 10 bases between the two ends. CDR3 in amino acids: CASSLVDSGAFF. CDR3 in DNA: TGTGCCAGCAGCTTGGTGGACTCGGGAGCTTTCTTT.

In DNA, the CDR3 is TGTGCCAGCAGCGAACAGGGGAACACTGAAGCTTTCTTT. It yields the protein CASSEQGNTEAFF. This chain links TRBV11-1 with TRBJ1-1; TRBD1 might be the D (6 bases). The CDR3 contains 13 residues. Germline CDR1 SGHAT, CDR2 FQDESV (reference sequence). Trimming left V 5 bases short and J 1 base short, with 8 bases between.

The chain couples TRBV27 to TRBJ1-5; D is ambiguous. The V and J ends lost 5 bases and 5 bases respectively, with 4 bases between them. Looked up from germline, CDR1 is MNHEY and CDR2 is SMNVEV (reference sequence). The CDR3 covers 11 residues. The CDR3 nucleotides are TGTGCCAGCAGTAACGATCAGCCCCAGCATTTT. Translation gives CASSNDQPQHF.

The J gene is TRBJ2-5, the V gene TRBV18; tentative D call: TRBD1 (6 bases). The germline V gene has CDR1 KGHSH and CDR2 LQKENI. V gave up 5 bases and J gave up 2 bases, with 18 bases separating them. This CDR3 is built from 16 residues. The CDR3 loop reads CASSSRPGTTQETQYF. For the CDR3, the DNA is TGTGCCAGCTCATCAAGACCCGGGACAACACAAGAGACCCAGTACTTC.

This rearrangement joins TRBV29-1 to TRBJ2-2, with TRBD2 matching over 11 bases. The CDR3 is 15 amino acids. The J segment lost 1 base and the V segment lost 7 bases, leaving 5 bases of the junction unmatched. CDR1 and CDR2 (germline): SQVTM, ANQGSEA. The CDR3 spells CSATTSGVNTGELFF. For the CDR3, the DNA is TGCAGCGCTACGACTAGCGGGGTGAACACCGGGGAGCTGTTTTTT.

The rearrangement joins TRBV30 to TRBJ2-6; D is uncertain. The germline V gene encodes CDR1 GTSNPN and CDR2 SVGIG (reference sequence). The CDR3 length is 13 residues. V was pared by 3 bases and J by 1 base, with 4 bases between. The CDR3 DNA is TGTGCCTGGAGGACTTCTGGGGCCAACGTCCTGACTTTC. It yields the protein CAWRTSGANVLTF.

This clone was picked up one time. The gene calls are TRBV18 and TRBJ1-5; 7 bases fit TRBD1. Germline CDR1 is KGHSH and CDR2 is LQKENI. J lost 3 bases, V lost 6 bases, and 8 bases had no gene match. The CDR3 length is 15 residues. Written as DNA, the CDR3 is TGTGCCAGCTCGCAAGGGGGACAGTTCAATCAGCCCCAGCATTTT. It translates to CASSQGGQFNQPQHF.

This chain connects TRBV19 to TRBJ1-5; D gene uncertain. CDR3 length equals 12 residues. Germline-derived CDR1 and CDR2 are LNHDA and SQIVND (reference sequence). The germline V and J ends were trimmed by 1 base and 6 bases, with 4 bases remaining between them. The CDR3 reads CASSIAGQPQHF. The CDR3 nucleotides read TGTGCCAGTAGTATAGCCGGTCAGCCCCAGCATTTT.

The rearrangement links TRBV18 to TRBJ2-4; D call uncertain. Germline V CDR1 and CDR2: KGHSH, LQKENI. This CDR3 contains 16 residues. The V and J ends lost 2 bases and 0 bases respectively, with 11 bases between them. The CDR3 is CASSPAAQLAKNIQYF. The CDR3, as DNA: TGTGCCAGCTCACCAGCCGCTCAACTAGCCAAAAACATTCAGTACTTC.

In nucleotides, the CDR3 is TGTGCCAGCAGCTTAGGAAAGGACGAGCAGTACTTC. This sequence encodes CASSLGKDEQYF. This sequence joins TRBV7-6 and TRBJ2-7; D call uncertain. The CDR3 has 12 amino acids. V shed 1 base and J shed 5 bases, with 6 bases lying between them. Germline-derived CDR1 and CDR2 are SGHVS and FNYEAQ.

This rearrangement joins TRBV5-1 to TRBJ1-1; perhaps TRBD1 as D (5 bases). This CDR3 comprises 14 residues. CDR1 SGHRS and CDR2 YFSETQ come from the germline V gene. The V gene lost 5 bases and the J gene lost 5 bases, with 16 bases spanning the gap. CDR3 nucleotides: TGCGCCAGCAGAGTTCCGGGGGATGGTACTGAAGCTTTCTTT. Encoded protein: CASRVPGDGTEAFF.

The V and J genes are TRBV18 and TRBJ1-1; D is undetermined. This CDR3 spans 14 amino acids. Trimming stripped 2 bases from V and 0 bases from J, with 7 bases between. Germline V gene sequence: CDR1 KGHSH, CDR2 LQKENI. The CDR3 bases are TGTGCCAGCTCACCAGGCCAGATGAACACTGAAGCTTTCTTT. Translating it yields CASSPGQMNTEAFF. The entire variable domain, with the rest obtained from reference TRBV18 and TRBJ1-1, is as follows: NAGVMQNPRHLVRRRGQEARLRCSPMKGHSHVYWYRQLPEEGLKFMVYLQKENIIDESGMPKERFSAEFPKEGPSILRIQQVVRGDSAAYFCASSPGQMNTEAFFGQGTRLTVV.

The chain couples TRBV10-3 to TRBJ2-2; D is unresolved. The germline V and J ends were trimmed by 6 bases and 2 bases, with 10 bases remaining between them. This CDR3 is 14 amino acids long. Germline V gene data show CDR1 as ENHRY and CDR2 as SYGVKD. The CDR3 DNA follows: TGTGCCATCAGCCCCGTGGCTAACACCGGGGAGCTGTTTTTT. Its translation is CAISPVANTGELFF.

The chain employs TRBV5-1 and TRBJ2-5; 8 positions match TRBD2. Germline V CDR1 and CDR2: SGHRS, YFSETQ. V dropped 4 bases and J dropped 2; count of bases not matched to a gene: 10. This CDR3 has 16 residues. CDR3 amino acids: CASSRGDREGQETQYF. CDR3 nucleotides: TGCGCCAGCAGCAGGGGAGATCGGGAGGGGCAAGAGACCCAGTACTTC.

The V and J genes are TRBV29-1 and TRBJ2-5; TRBD2 is a possible D gene (6 bases). The CDR3 extends over 14 amino acids. CDR1 is SQVTM and CDR2 is ANQGSEA in the germline V gene. V lost 1 base to trimming and J lost 9 bases, with 18 bases between them. In nucleotides, the CDR3 is TGCAGCGTTGAAGCTAGCGACGGAAGATTACCCCAGTACTTC. It translates to CSVEASDGRLPQYF.

The chain joins TRBV5-1 to TRBJ1-4; the D gene is possibly TRBD1 (6 bases). Germline CDR1 is SGHRS and CDR2 is YFSETQ. V shed 0 bases and J shed 8 bases, with 11 bases lying between them. The CDR3 has 14 residues. CDR3 nucleotides: TGCGCCAGCAGCTTGGTTGGGGGCCCCGAAAAACTGTTTTTT. Translating it yields CASSLVGGPEKLFF.

V gene TRBV27 combines with J gene TRBJ2-7, with 8 positions matching TRBD2. This CDR3 contains 14 residues. Germline CDR1 MNHEY, CDR2 SMNVEV (reference sequence). Trimming at V came to 3 bases and at J to 6 bases, leaving 7 bases not matched to a gene. DNA for the CDR3: TGTGCCAGCAGTTTTGGGAACAGCGGGAGCGAGCAGTACTTC. Amino acid sequence: CASSFGNSGSEQYF.